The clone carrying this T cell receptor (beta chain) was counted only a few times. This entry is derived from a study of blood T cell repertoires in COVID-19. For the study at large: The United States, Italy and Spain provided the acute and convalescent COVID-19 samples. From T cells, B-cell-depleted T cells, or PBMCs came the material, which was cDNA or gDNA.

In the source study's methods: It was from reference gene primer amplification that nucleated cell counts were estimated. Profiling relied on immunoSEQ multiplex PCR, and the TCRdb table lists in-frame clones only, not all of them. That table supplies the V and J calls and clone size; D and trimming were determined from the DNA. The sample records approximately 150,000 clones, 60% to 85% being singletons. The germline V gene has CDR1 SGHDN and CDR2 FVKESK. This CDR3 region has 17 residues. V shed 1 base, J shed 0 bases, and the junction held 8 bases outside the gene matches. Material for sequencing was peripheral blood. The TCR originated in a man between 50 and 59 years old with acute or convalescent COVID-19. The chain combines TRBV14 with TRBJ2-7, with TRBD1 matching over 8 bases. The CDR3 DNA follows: TGTGCCAGCAGCCAAGTTGCGACAGGGGACCTCTCCTACGAGCAGTACTTC. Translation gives CASSQVATGDLSYEQYF.